This TCR beta chain appears in the sequencing data of a study of CD8 T cells in Susac syndrome. Study-wide background: Within the sequenced Susac syndrome patient group, five or six exhibited active disease and roughly 8 were in remission. At blood draw, Susac syndrome patients were therapy-naive, on corticosteroids, or on intravenous immunoglobulin alone.

Comment on this clonotype: Its antigen is still unknown.

Random hexamers primed reverse transcription of about 0.45 to 1 ug RNA. A single record per CDR3 protein comes from TCRdb applying MiXCR to the immunoSEQ multiplex PCR reads. The sample has fewer than 200,000 distinct CDR3 sequences, 94% seen once. Findings of the study overall: The authors acknowledged that the study's TCR sequencing and HLA analysis involved relatively few individuals. None of the CD4+ T cell repertoires in Susac syndrome showed clonal expansion.

The CDR3 is 14 residues long. Trimming took off 3 bases at V and 2 bases at J, with 11 bases between the two ends. Per germline, CDR1 MGHDK and CDR2 SYGVNS. The chain has TRBV25-1 and TRBJ2-7; possibly TRBD1 for D (5 bases). This clonotype was obtained from a human donor with Susac syndrome. Material for sequencing was CD4+ T cells from PBMCs. The CDR3 is CASSDTDTTYEQYF. The CDR3 DNA sequence: TGTGCCAGCAGTGACACGGACACCACCTACGAGCAGTACTTC.